This T cell receptor beta chain derives from a study of blood T cell repertoires in COVID-19. The germline V and J ends were trimmed by 2 bases and 0 bases, with 16 bases remaining between them. In germline, CDR1 is LGHNA, CDR2 YSLEER. The CDR3 is 17 residues long. Per the original data handling: Nucleated cell counts were estimated from reference gene primer amplification. Generated by immunoSEQ multiplex PCR, the TCRdb table keeps only in-frame clones and is missing some. The DNA gave D and trimming, while V, J and clone size come from that table. This table holds about 410,000 clones, 89% found once. In Seattle, patients joined the study during active infection and were tracked longitudinally.

This receptor was obtained from a woman between 35 and 50 years old with COVID-19, enrolled during active disease. The sequenced sample consisted of peripheral blood. This chain links TRBV4-3 with TRBJ1-1; D is unclear. The CDR3 nucleotides are TGCGCCAGCAGCCAATACTCTTACAGCAACATGAACACTGAAGCTTTCTTT. This sequence encodes CASSQYSYSNMNTEAFF.